Each of the 31 T cell receptor beta chains below was sequenced from the same sample in a study of T cells in Graves' hyperthyroidism and ophthalmopathy. From RNA transcripts, TCR beta CDR3 regions were amplified. The TCR CDR3 first-round RT-PCR relied on the HTBI primer set. TCRdb reanalysed the multiplex PCR reads using MiXCR and keeps one entry per CDR3 protein. There are 490,000 or so distinct CDR3 sequences in the sample; around 16% occur only once, and around 32% lies in the top ten. Sequenced material: blood. The receptors derive from a woman under 40 with Graves' ophthalmopathy.

The V gene is TRBV19, the J gene TRBJ2-1, with D perhaps TRBD2 (5 bases). This CDR3 has 14 residues. V lost 7 bases, J lost 1 base, and 11 bases lay in between. The germline V gene has CDR1 LNHDA and CDR2 SQIVND (reference sequence). The CDR3 region is CASKGGLSYNEQFF. The CDR3 nucleotides are TGTGCCAGTAAGGGCGGGTTGTCCTACAATGAGCAGTTCTTC. The full variable domain, in which reference TRBV19 and TRBJ2-1 provide the parts outside the CDR3, is DGGITQSPKYLFRKEGQNVTLSCEQNLNHDAMYWYRQDPGQGLRLIYYSQIVNDFQKGDIAEGYSVSREKKESFPLTVTSAQKNPTAFYLCASKGGLSYNEQFFGPGTRLTVL.

This clonotype was seen at least ten times. The V gene is TRBV3-2, the J gene TRBJ1-5. TRBV3-2 is reported as a pseudogene. The CDR3 length is 15 residues. CDR3 DNA sequence: TGTGCCAGCAGCCAATTGAGGCCCGAAACTCAGCCCCAGCATTTT. Its protein is CASSQLRPETQPQHF.

In its sample, this clonotype was seen many times. The chain links TRBV5-1 to TRBJ2-5; tentative D call: TRBD2 (6 bases). Trimming took 5 bases from V and 2 from J, leaving 10 bases between them. Germline lookup yields CDR1 SGHRS and CDR2 YFSETQ. The CDR3 is 13 residues long. The CDR3 reads CASRGGHQETQYF. As DNA, the CDR3 is TGCGCCAGCAGGGGAGGCCATCAAGAGACCCAGTACTTC. The full variable domain, completed using reference TRBV5-1 and TRBJ2-5, is KAGVTQTPRYLIKTRGQQVTLSCSPISGHRSVSWYQQTPGQGLQFLFEYFSETQRNKGNFPGRFSGRQFSNSRSEMNVSTLELGDSALYLCASRGGHQETQYFGPGTRLLVL.

This clonotype came up a few times. The CDR3 reads CASSSRETYGYTF. CDR3 DNA sequence: TGTGCCAGCAGTTCAAGGGAGACCTATGGCTACACCTTC. The gene calls are TRBV6-2 or TRBV6-3 and TRBJ1-2; D ambiguous. Trimming took off 4 bases at V and 4 bases at J, with 10 bases between the two ends. The CDR3 has 13 amino acids. Germline CDR1 reads MNHEY; CDR2 reads SVGEGT.

This clonotype has a handful of counts. The chain employs TRBV4-3 and TRBJ2-3; D is perhaps TRBD2 (6 bases). Trimming pared 2 bases from V and 2 bases from J, leaving 17 bases between. CDR1 and CDR2 (germline): LGHNA, YSLEER. The CDR3 totals 17 residues. DNA for the CDR3: TGCGCCAGCAGCCAACTAACAGGAGGCGGGGACACAGATACGCAGTATTTT. It encodes CASSQLTGGGDTDTQYF.

This clonotype was observed many times. The gene calls are TRBV5-5 and TRBJ2-7, with 8 positions matching TRBD2. The CDR3 has 16 residues. Trimming at V came to 3 bases and at J to 3 bases, leaving 11 bases not matched to a gene. CDR1 and CDR2 (germline): SGHKS, YYEKEE (reference sequence). The CDR3 DNA reads TGTGCCAGCAGCTCCGATCTACTAGCGGTCCTCTACGAGCAGTACTTC. It is translated as CASSSDLLAVLYEQYF.

This clonotype appeared a few times. V and J are TRBV7-2 and TRBJ2-7; no clear D. This CDR3 spans 13 amino acids. Trimming removed 5 bases from V and 5 bases from J, with 13 bases in between. Germline CDR1 and CDR2: SGHTA and FQGNSA. CDR3 region: CASSPGARDEQYF. The DNA for the CDR3 is TGTGCCAGCAGCCCCGGCGCCCGGGACGAGCAGTACTTC.

The CDR3 DNA sequence: TGCGCCAGCAGCCTAGCACGAGGGGACGTAACTAGCGGGAGTAGAGATACGCAGTATTTT. Protein product: CASSLARGDVTSGSRDTQYF. V is TRBV4-3 and J is TRBJ2-3; TRBD2 agrees at 11 bases. Germline V gene sequence: CDR1 LGHNA, CDR2 YSLEER. The CDR3 consists of 20 residues. The V and J ends lost 4 bases and 5 bases, in that order; junction bases with no gene match: 20.

This clonotype was seen ten or more times. V gene TRBV28 combines with J gene TRBJ2-7; 11 bases are shared with TRBD2. This CDR3 has 17 residues. V lost 4 bases to trimming and J lost 6 bases; unmatched junction nucleotides: 14. The V gene's germline CDR1 is MDHEN and CDR2 SYDVKM. CDR3 coding DNA: TGTGCCAGCAGTTCTCTGAGATTACTAGCGGGAGCGGGCGAGCAGTACTTC. Translating gives CASSSLRLLAGAGEQYF.

This clonotype was counted a few times. The chain has TRBV13 and TRBJ2-6, with a weak D call TRBD1 (6 bases). CDR1 PRHDT and CDR2 FYEKMQ come from the germline V gene (reference sequence). V was clipped by 3 bases and J by 4 bases, with 10 bases between them. The CDR3 has 15 residues. In nucleotides, the CDR3 is TGTGCCAGCAGCTTTGCAGGGGCCGGGGCCAACGTCCTGACTTTC. As protein: CASSFAGAGANVLTF.

This clonotype was observed at least ten times. The rearrangement links TRBV5-1 to TRBJ1-2, with D perhaps TRBD1 (6 bases). CDR3 size: 13 residues. V lost 0 bases and J lost 8, with 11 bases in between. Germline assignment: CDR1 SGHRS and CDR2 YFSETQ. CDR3 nucleotides: TGCGCCAGCAGCTTGGAGGGGGTTCGAGGCTACACCTTC. It is translated as CASSLEGVRGYTF.

V and J are TRBV28 and TRBJ2-4, with TRBD1 as a possible D gene (6 bases). Trimming took 10 bases from V and 10 from J, leaving 20 bases between them. Germline V gene data show CDR1 as MDHEN and CDR2 as SYDVKM. This CDR3 is built from 13 residues. As DNA, the CDR3 is TGTGCCACCCGCACCCAACAGGGAGTTATTCAGTACTTC. Translation: CATRTQQGVIQYF.

The V and J genes are TRBV19 and TRBJ1-1, with a possible D match to TRBD1 (6 bases). Germline V gene sequence: CDR1 LNHDA, CDR2 SQIVND (reference sequence). V dropped 7 bases and J dropped 7 bases, with 25 bases sitting between them. This CDR3 comprises 16 residues. The CDR3: CASNTNRDILPLEAFF. The DNA for the CDR3 is TGTGCCAGTAACACCAACCGGGACATACTACCTCTTGAAGCTTTCTTT.

This clonotype came up a few times. The V and J genes are TRBV4-2 and TRBJ2-2; the D gene is possibly TRBD1 (5 bases). This CDR3 comprises 15 residues. Germline CDR1 reads LGHNA; CDR2 reads YNFKEQ. Trimming removed 8 bases at V and 4 bases at J, with 17 bases between. DNA of the CDR3: TGTGCCAGCTTAACCAGGGCGGTGGGCACCGGGGAGCTGTTTTTT. It specifies CASLTRAVGTGELFF.

This clonotype was seen ten or more times. This sequence joins TRBV20-1 and TRBJ2-7; D is unresolved. V lost 5 bases, J lost 1 base, and 12 bases lay in between. This CDR3 region has 13 residues. Germline V gene sequence: CDR1 DFQATT, CDR2 SNEGSKA (reference sequence). For the CDR3, the DNA is TGCAGTGCTCCTAGAAGCGTTTCCTACGAGCAGTACTTC. This translates into CSAPRSVSYEQYF.

The table lists this clonotype with many counts. The rearrangement uses TRBV20-1 and TRBJ1-1, with D maybe TRBD1 (5 bases). Germline V CDR1 and CDR2: DFQATT, SNEGSKA (reference sequence). Trimming took off 5 bases at V and 3 bases at J, with 13 bases between the two ends. This CDR3 is built from 13 residues. CDR3: CSARQGPDTEAFF. The CDR3 bases are TGCAGTGCTCGTCAGGGCCCCGACACTGAAGCTTTCTTT.

The rearrangement joins TRBV11-1 to TRBJ1-2, with D unresolved. Trimming left V 0 bases short and J 0 bases short, with 8 bases between. There are 15 residues in the CDR3. Germline CDR1 and CDR2: SGHAT and FQDESV (reference sequence). This chain's CDR3 is CASSLARGANYGYTF. CDR3 bases: TGTGCCAGCAGCTTAGCGCGGGGAGCTAACTATGGCTACACCTTC.

This clonotype occurred many times. This chain joins TRBV20-1 and TRBJ1-5; 7 nucleotides match TRBD1. From germline, CDR1 is DFQATT and CDR2 SNEGSKA (reference sequence). CDR3 length: 16 residues. V shed 0 bases and J 4 bases; nucleotides not matched to a gene: 9. CDR3 protein: CSARDPRDSINQPQHF. CDR3 sequence (DNA): TGCAGTGCTAGAGATCCCCGGGACAGTATAAATCAGCCCCAGCATTTT.

This clonotype has a count of ten or more. The chain employs TRBV11-3 and TRBJ2-3, with 9 positions matching TRBD1. Germline trimming cut 0 bases from V and 7 bases from J; bases unmatched to any gene: 11. CDR1 and CDR2 (germline): SGHNT, YENEEA. This CDR3 is built from 17 residues. The CDR3 reads CASSLEGQGPLRHTQYF. In DNA, the CDR3 is TGTGCCAGCAGCTTAGAAGGACAGGGGCCGCTGAGGCATACGCAGTATTTT. Full variable domain (outside the CDR3, taken from reference TRBV11-3 and TRBJ2-3): EAGVVQSPRYKIIEKKQPVAFWCNPISGHNTLYWYLQNLGQGPELLIRYENEEAVDDSQLPKDRFSAERLKGVDSTLKIQPAELGDSAVYLCASSLEGQGPLRHTQYFGPGTRLTVL.

This clonotype was observed at least ten times. The chain employs TRBV12-3 or TRBV12-4 and TRBJ2-5; perhaps TRBD2 as D (6 bases). There are 16 residues in the CDR3. V was trimmed by 3 bases and J by 5 bases, leaving 19 bases between them. CDR3 residues: CASSFRLAPIKETQYF. As DNA, the CDR3 is TGTGCCAGCAGTTTTCGGCTAGCGCCAATTAAGGAGACCCAGTACTTC.

About this clonotype itself: A much larger clone is a single base away; this may be a read error. V usage is TRBV5-1 and J usage is TRBJ2-1; D might be TRBD2 (6 bases). Per germline, CDR1 SGHRS and CDR2 YFSETQ. This CDR3 region has 15 residues. This CDR3 reads CASSLSGVVYNEQLF. CDR3 nucleotides: TGCGCCAGCAGCTTGTCGGGAGTAGTCTACAATGAGCAGCTCTTC. Full variable domain (outside the CDR3, taken from reference TRBV5-1 and TRBJ2-1): KAGVTQTPRYLIKTRGQQVTLSCSPISGHRSVSWYQQTPGQGLQFLFEYFSETQRNKGNFPGRFSGRQFSNSRSEMNVSTLELGDSALYLCASSLSGVVYNEQLFGPGTRLTVL.

This clonotype has at least ten counts. The CDR3 DNA follows: TGTGCCAGCAACGAAGAATATAGCGGGAGGGATCGGAATGAGCAGTTCTTC. The encoded protein is CASNEEYSGRDRNEQFF. The chain combines TRBV12-3 or TRBV12-4 with TRBJ2-1; 11 bases are shared with TRBD2. This CDR3 comprises 17 residues. After removal of 7 bases from V and 7 bases from J, the junction contained 15 bases not matched to a gene.

This clonotype was counted at least ten times. The J gene is TRBJ1-5, the V gene TRBV20-1; D gene unclear. The CDR3 totals 15 residues. Per the germline V gene, CDR1 is DFQATT and CDR2 is SNEGSKA (reference sequence). V was pared by 0 bases and J by 7 bases, with 16 bases between. CDR3 in DNA: TGCAGTGCTAGAGAGCGGGTATCGGTTTGGCAGCCCCAGCATTTT. Its translation is CSARERVSVWQPQHF.

This clonotype was seen repeatedly, ten times or more. The chain carries TRBV11-2 and TRBJ2-7; TRBD2 matches 10 bases. The CDR3 totals 15 residues. The V segment lost 5 bases and the J segment 0 bases; nucleotides outside the gene matches: 4. The germline CDR1 and CDR2 sequences are SGHAT and FQNNGV. The CDR3 loop is CASSTTSGTSYEQYF. The CDR3 coding sequence is TGTGCCAGCAGCACCACTAGCGGGACCTCCTACGAGCAGTACTTC.

This clonotype was seen at least ten times. The genes are TRBV11-2 and TRBJ2-3, with TRBD2 as a possible D gene (6 bases). Germline values: CDR1 SGHAT, CDR2 FQNNGV. CDR3 size: 15 residues. Between the trimmed V and J ends, which lost 3 bases and 2 bases, there was a span of 12 bases. CDR3: CASSLWRGPTDTQYF. CDR3 coding DNA: TGTGCCAGCAGCTTGTGGCGGGGTCCCACAGATACGCAGTATTTT.

The V and J genes are TRBV5-1 and TRBJ2-2; TRBD2 matches at 12 bases. The CDR3 is made up of 16 amino acids. The V segment lost 2 bases and the J segment 4 bases; nucleotides outside the gene matches: 3. CDR1 SGHRS and CDR2 YFSETQ come from the germline V gene. The CDR3 sequence: CASSFVLAGGTGELFF. In nucleotides, the CDR3 is TGCGCCAGCAGCTTCGTACTAGCGGGAGGCACCGGGGAGCTGTTTTTT.

This clonotype was seen many times. The gene calls are TRBV20-1 and TRBJ2-3; D is unclear. V lost 0 bases and J lost 6, with 10 bases in between. Germline values: CDR1 DFQATT, CDR2 SNEGSKA (reference sequence). The CDR3 length is 13 residues. CDR3 loop: CSARDRASDTQYF. In DNA, the CDR3 is TGCAGTGCTAGAGATAGGGCTTCTGATACGCAGTATTTT.

This clonotype has at least ten counts. The J gene is TRBJ2-2, the V gene TRBV28; D is undetermined. The length of the CDR3 is 15 residues. V was trimmed by 3 bases and J by 0 bases, leaving 8 bases between them. Germline loops: CDR1 MDHEN, CDR2 SYDVKM. As DNA, the CDR3 is TGTGCCAGCAGTTTCGACGGCGCGAACACCGGGGAGCTGTTTTTT. It encodes CASSFDGANTGELFF.

A remark on this clonotype: A much larger clone differs from this one at a single base, so this may be a read error. The chain links TRBV7-2 to TRBJ2-2; unclear D gene. Deletions cut 5 bases from V and 1 base from J, with 5 bases between. CDR1 and CDR2 (germline): SGHTA, FQGNSA. CDR3 length: 13 residues. The CDR3 DNA reads as TGTGCCAGCAGCACCAGGAACACCGGGGAGCTGTTTTTT. This gives the protein CASSTRNTGELFF.

This clonotype came up a few times. The chain is built from TRBV28 and TRBJ1-6, with a possible D match to TRBD1 (6 bases). Germline loops: CDR1 MDHEN, CDR2 SYDVKM. Trimming took off 3 bases at V and 0 bases at J, with 15 bases between the two ends. This CDR3 is 18 amino acids long. The CDR3 DNA sequence: TGTGCCAGCAGTTTTACCCAGGGGCTCAGCTCCTATAATTCACCCCTCCACTTT. Translation gives CASSFTQGLSSYNSPLHF.

The CDR3 DNA reads as TGTGCCAGCAGCTTAGTGTTAGCGGGAGTAGTTATCAAGACCCAGTACTTC. Amino acid sequence: CASSLVLAGVVIKTQYF. This chain links TRBV7-2 with TRBJ2-5; 9 positions agree with TRBD2. The CDR3 runs 17 residues. The junction had 12 bases not matched to a gene; V was cut back by 1 base and J by 6 bases. From germline, CDR1 is SGHTA and CDR2 FQGNSA.